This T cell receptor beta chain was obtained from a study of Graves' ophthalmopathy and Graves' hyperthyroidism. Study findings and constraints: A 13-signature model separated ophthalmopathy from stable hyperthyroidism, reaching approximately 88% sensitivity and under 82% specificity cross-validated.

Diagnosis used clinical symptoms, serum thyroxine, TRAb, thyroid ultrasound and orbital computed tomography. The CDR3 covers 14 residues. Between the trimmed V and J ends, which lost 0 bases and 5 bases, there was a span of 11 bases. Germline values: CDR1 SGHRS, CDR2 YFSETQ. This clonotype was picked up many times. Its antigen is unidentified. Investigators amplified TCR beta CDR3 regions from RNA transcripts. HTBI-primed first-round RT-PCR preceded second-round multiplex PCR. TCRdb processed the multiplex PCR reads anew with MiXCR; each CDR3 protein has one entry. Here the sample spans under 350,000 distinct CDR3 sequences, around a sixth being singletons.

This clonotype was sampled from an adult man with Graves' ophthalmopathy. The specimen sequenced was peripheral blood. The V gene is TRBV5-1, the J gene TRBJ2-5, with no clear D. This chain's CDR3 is CASSLEAREETQYF. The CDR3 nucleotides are TGCGCCAGCAGCTTGGAGGCTAGAGAGGAGACCCAGTACTTC.